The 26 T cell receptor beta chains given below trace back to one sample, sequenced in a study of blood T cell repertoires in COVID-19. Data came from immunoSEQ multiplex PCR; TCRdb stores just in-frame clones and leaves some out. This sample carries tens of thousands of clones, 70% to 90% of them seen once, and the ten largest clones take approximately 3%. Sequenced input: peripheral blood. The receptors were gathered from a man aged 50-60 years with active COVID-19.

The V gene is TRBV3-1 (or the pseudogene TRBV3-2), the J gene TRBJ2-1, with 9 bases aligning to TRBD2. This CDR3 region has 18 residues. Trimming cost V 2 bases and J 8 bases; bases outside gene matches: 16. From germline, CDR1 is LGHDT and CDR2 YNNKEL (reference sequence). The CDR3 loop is CASSQLLTSGNRGHEQFF. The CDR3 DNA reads TGTGCCAGCAGCCAACTCTTGACTAGCGGAAACAGGGGCCATGAGCAGTTCTTC.

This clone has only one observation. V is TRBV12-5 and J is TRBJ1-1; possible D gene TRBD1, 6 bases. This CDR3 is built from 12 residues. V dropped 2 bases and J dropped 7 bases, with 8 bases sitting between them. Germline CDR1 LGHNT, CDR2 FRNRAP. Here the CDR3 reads CASGLRTDEAFF. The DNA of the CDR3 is TGTGCTAGTGGTTTGCGGACAGATGAAGCTTTCTTT.

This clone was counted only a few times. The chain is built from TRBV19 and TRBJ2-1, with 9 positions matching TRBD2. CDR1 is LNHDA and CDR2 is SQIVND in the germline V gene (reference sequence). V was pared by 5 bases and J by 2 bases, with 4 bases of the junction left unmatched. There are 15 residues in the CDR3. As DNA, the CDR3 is TGTGCCAGTAGTCTGCGGGGGGGCGCCTACAATGAGCAGTTCTTC. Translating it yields CASSLRGGAYNEQFF.

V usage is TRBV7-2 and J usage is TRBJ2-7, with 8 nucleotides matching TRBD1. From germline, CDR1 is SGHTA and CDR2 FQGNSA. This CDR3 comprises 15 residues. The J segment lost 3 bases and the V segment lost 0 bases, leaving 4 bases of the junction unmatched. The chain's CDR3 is CASSLAPGGVYEQYF. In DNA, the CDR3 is TGTGCCAGCAGCTTAGCGCCAGGGGGCGTCTACGAGCAGTACTTC.

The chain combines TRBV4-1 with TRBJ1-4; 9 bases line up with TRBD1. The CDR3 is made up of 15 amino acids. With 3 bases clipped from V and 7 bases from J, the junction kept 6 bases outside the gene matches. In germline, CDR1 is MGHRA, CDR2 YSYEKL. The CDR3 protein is CASSQMDRGGEKLFF. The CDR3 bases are TGCGCCAGCAGCCAGATGGACAGGGGCGGTGAAAAACTGTTTTTT.

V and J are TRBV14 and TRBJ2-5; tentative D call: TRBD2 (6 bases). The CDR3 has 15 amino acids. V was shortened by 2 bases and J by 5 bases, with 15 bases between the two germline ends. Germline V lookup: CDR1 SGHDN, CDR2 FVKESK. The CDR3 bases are TGTGCCAGCAGCCAAATCCGGGGGAGTCGGGAGACCCAGTACTTC. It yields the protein CASSQIRGSRETQYF. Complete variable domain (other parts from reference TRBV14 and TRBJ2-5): EAGVTQFPSHSVIEKGQTVTLRCDPISGHDNLYWYRRVMGKEIKFLLHFVKESKQDESGMPNNRFLAERTGGTYSTLKVQPAELEDSGVYFCASSQIRGSRETQYFGPGTRLLVL.

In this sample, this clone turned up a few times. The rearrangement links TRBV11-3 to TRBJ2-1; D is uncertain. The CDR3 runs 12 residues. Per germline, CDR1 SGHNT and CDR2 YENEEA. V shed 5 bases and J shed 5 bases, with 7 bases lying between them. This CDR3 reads CASSAQDNEQFF. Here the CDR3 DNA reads TGTGCCAGCAGCGCGCAGGACAATGAGCAGTTCTTC.

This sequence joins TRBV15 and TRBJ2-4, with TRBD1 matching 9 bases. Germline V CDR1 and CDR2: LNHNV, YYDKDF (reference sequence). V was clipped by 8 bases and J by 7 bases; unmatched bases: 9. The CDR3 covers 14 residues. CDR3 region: CATQQRTGVNIQYF. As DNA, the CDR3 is TGTGCCACCCAGCAGAGGACAGGGGTGAACATTCAGTACTTC.

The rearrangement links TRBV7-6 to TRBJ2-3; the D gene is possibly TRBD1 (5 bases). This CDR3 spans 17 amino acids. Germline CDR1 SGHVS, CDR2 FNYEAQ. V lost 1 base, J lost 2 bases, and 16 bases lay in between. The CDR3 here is CASSLGPVQAHTDTQYF. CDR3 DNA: TGTGCCAGCAGCTTAGGCCCTGTACAGGCCCACACAGATACGCAGTATTTT.

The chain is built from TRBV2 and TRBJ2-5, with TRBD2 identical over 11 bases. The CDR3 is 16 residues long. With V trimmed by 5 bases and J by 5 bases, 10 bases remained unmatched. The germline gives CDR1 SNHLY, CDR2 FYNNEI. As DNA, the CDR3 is TGTGCCAGCAGTATACTAGCGGGAGTAGGGGGGGAGACCCAGTACTTC. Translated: CASSILAGVGGETQYF.

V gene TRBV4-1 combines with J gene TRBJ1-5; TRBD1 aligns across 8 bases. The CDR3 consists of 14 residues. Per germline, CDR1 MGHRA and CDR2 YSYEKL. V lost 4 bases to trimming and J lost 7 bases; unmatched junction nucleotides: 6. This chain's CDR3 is CASSPTGGRQPQHF. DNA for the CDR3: TGCGCCAGCAGCCCCACAGGGGGTAGACAGCCCCAGCATTTT.

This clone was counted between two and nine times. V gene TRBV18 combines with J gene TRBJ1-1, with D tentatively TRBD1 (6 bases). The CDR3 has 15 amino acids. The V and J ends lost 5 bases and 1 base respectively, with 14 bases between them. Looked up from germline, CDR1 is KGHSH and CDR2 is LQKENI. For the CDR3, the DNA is TGTGCCAGCTCAAAGGGGGTCCGTCGGAACACTGAAGCTTTCTTT. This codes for CASSKGVRRNTEAFF.

The CDR3: CASTAFGAGATEAFF. The CDR3, as DNA: TGTGCCAGTACGGCATTCGGGGCAGGGGCCACTGAAGCTTTCTTT. The chain uses TRBV19 and TRBJ1-1; D might be TRBD1 (6 bases). V shed 7 bases and J shed 4 bases, with 19 bases lying between them. The CDR3 has 15 residues. The V gene's germline CDR1 is LNHDA and CDR2 SQIVND (reference sequence).

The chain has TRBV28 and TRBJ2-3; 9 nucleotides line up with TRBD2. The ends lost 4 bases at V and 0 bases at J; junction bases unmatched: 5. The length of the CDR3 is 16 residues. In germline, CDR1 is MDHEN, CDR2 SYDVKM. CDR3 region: CASSSKLAGSTDTQYF. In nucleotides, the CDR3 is TGTGCCAGCAGTTCCAAACTAGCGGGTAGCACAGATACGCAGTATTTT.

The CDR3 DNA follows: TGTGCCAGCAGCAGGGACAGGGGAACGACTAGCGCTAATGAGCAGTTCTTC. Its protein is CASSRDRGTTSANEQFF. The rearrangement uses TRBV5-8 and TRBJ2-1; 10 nucleotides agree with TRBD1. Looked up from germline, CDR1 is SGHTS and CDR2 is YDEGEE. V trimming: 4 bases; J trimming: 7 bases; junction bases outside the gene matches: 14. CDR3 length equals 17 residues.

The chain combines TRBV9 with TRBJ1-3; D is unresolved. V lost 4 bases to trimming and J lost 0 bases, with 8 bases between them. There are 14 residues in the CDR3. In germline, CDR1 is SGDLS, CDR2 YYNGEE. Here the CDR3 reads CASSPLNSGNTIYF. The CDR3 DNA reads TGTGCCAGCAGCCCGCTAAACTCTGGAAACACCATATATTTT.

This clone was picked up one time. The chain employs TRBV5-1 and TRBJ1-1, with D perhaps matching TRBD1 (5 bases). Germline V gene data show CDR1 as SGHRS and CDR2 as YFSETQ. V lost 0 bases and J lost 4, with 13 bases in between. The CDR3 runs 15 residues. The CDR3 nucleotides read TGCGCCAGCAGCTTGGCCATCGGGGGGAGCACTGAAGCTTTCTTT. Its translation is CASSLAIGGSTEAFF.

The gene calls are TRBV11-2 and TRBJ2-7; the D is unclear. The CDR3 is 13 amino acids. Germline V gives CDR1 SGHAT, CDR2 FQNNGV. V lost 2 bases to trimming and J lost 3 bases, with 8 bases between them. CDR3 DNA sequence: TGTGCCAGCAGCTTACCAGAAAACTACGAGCAGTACTTC. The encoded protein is CASSLPENYEQYF.

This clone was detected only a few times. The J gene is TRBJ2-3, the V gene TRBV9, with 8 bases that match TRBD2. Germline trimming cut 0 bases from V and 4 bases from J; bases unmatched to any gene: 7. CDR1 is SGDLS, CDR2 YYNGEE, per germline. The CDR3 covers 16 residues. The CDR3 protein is CASSVDPGGPADTQYF. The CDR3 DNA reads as TGTGCCAGCAGCGTAGATCCGGGAGGGCCCGCAGATACGCAGTATTTT.

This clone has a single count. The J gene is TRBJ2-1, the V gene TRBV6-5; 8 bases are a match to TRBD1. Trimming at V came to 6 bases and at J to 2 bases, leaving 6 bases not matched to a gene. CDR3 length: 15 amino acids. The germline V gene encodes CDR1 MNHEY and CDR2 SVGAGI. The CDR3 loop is CASSPPDRAYNEQFF. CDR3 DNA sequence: TGTGCCAGCAGCCCCCCGGACAGGGCCTACAATGAGCAGTTCTTC.

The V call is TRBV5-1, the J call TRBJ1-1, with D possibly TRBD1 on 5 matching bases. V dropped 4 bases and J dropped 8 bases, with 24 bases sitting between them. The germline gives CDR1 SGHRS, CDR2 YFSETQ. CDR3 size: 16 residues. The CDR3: CASSGGDAGTGPEAFF. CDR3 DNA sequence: TGCGCCAGCAGCGGGGGGGACGCTGGCACTGGGCCCGAAGCTTTCTTT.

CDR3 region: CASSLYARVEQYF. CDR3 bases: TGTGCCAGCAGTTTATATGCCAGGGTCGAGCAGTACTTC. The chain has TRBV12-3 or TRBV12-4 and TRBJ2-7, with D perhaps TRBD1 (5 bases). The CDR3 is made up of 13 amino acids. The V and J ends lost 2 bases and 6 bases respectively, with 11 bases between them.

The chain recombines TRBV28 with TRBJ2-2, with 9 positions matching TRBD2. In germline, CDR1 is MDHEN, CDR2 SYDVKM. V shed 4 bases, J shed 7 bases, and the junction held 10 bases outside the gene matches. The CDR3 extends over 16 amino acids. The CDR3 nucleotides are TGTGCCAGCAGTTGGGAGTGGCGGGGGGGCATCGGGGAGCTGTTTTTT. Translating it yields CASSWEWRGGIGELFF. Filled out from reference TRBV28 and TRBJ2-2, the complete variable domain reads DVKVTQSSRYLVKRTGEKVFLECVQDMDHENMFWYRQDPGLGLRLIYFSYDVKMKEKGDIPEGYSVSREKKERFSLILESASTNQTSMYLCASSWEWRGGIGELFFGEGSRLTVL.

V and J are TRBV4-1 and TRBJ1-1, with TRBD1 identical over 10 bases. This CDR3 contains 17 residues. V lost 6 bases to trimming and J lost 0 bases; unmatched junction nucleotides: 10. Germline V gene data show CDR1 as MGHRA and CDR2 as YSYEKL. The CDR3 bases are TGCGCCAGCAGAATGGGACAGGGGTCCCAAATGAACACTGAAGCTTTCTTT. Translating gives CASRMGQGSQMNTEAFF.

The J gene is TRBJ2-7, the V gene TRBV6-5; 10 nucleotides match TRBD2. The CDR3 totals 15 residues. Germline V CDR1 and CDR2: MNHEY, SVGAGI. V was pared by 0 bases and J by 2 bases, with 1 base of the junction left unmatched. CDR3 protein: CASSYSSGGAYEQYF. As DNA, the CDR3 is TGTGCCAGCAGTTACTCGAGCGGGGGGGCCTACGAGCAGTACTTC.

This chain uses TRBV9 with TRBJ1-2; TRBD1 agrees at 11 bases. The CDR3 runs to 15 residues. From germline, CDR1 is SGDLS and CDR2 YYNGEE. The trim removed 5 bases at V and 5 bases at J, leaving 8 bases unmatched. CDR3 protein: CASSDPGQGGYGYTF. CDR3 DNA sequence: TGTGCCAGCAGTGATCCGGGACAGGGGGGATATGGCTACACCTTC.